Following are 28 T cell receptor beta chains from one sample sequenced in a study of T cells in localized non-small cell lung cancer. Profiling relied on immunoSEQ multiplex PCR, and the TCRdb table lists in-frame clones only, not all of them. The sample shows under 25,000 clones, 75% to 90% of them seen only once. The sample in question was PBMCs, obtained before any cancer treatment. The receptors shown here come from a man aged 35-69 years with stage II squamous cell lung carcinoma.

V and J are TRBV5-1 and TRBJ2-1; 8 bases are shared with TRBD1. CDR3 length: 13 amino acids. Germline V gene sequence: CDR1 SGHRS, CDR2 YFSETQ. V gave up 3 bases and J gave up 7 bases; unmatched junction bases: 3. CDR3 DNA sequence: TGCGCCAGCAGCTCGCAGGGGGCGAATGAGCAGTTCTTC. Its translation is CASSSQGANEQFF. Filled out from reference TRBV5-1 and TRBJ2-1, the complete variable domain reads KAGVTQTPRYLIKTRGQQVTLSCSPISGHRSVSWYQQTPGQGLQFLFEYFSETQRNKGNFPGRFSGRQFSNSRSEMNVSTLELGDSALYLCASSSQGANEQFFGPGTRLTVL.

The chain is built from TRBV29-1 and TRBJ2-3, with D perhaps matching TRBD2 (5 bases). Trimming took 6 bases from V and 2 from J, leaving 18 bases between them. The CDR3 sequence is 15 residues long. CDR1 and CDR2 (germline): SQVTM, ANQGSEA. The CDR3 DNA reads as TGCAGCGTGCCTAAAGAAGCAGGACTCACAGATACGCAGTATTTT. Translating it yields CSVPKEAGLTDTQYF.

This chain connects TRBV9 to TRBJ2-3, with TRBD2 identical over 7 bases. Per germline, CDR1 SGDLS and CDR2 YYNGEE. The CDR3 is 15 residues long. With V trimmed by 3 bases and J by 1 base, 5 bases remained unmatched. In nucleotides, the CDR3 is TGTGCCAGCAGCGCCCGGGACTACCGCACAGATACGCAGTATTTT. This translates into CASSARDYRTDTQYF.

The CDR3 loop reads CASSIQDSHSPLHF. The CDR3 coding sequence is TGTGCCAGCAGCATACAGGACAGTCATTCACCCCTCCACTTT. The V and J genes are TRBV28 and TRBJ1-6; D possibly corresponds to TRBD1 (6 bases). Germline assignment: CDR1 MDHEN and CDR2 SYDVKM. The CDR3 loop spans 14 amino acids. Trimming cost V 6 bases and J 8 bases, with 14 bases left between them.

This chain joins TRBV29-1 and TRBJ1-3; D remains unclear. V was pared by 0 bases and J by 0 bases, with 6 bases between. The germline V gene encodes CDR1 SQVTM and CDR2 ANQGSEA. The CDR3 sequence is 14 residues long. The CDR3 bases are TGCAGCGTTGAAGATGTGAGCTCTGGAAACACCATATATTTT. This encodes CSVEDVSSGNTIYF. Drawing the rest from reference TRBV29-1 and TRBJ1-3, the complete variable domain is SAVISQKPSRDICQRGTSLTIQCQVDSQVTMMFWYRQQPGQSLTLIATANQGSEATYESGFVIDKFPISRPNLTFSTLTVSNMSPEDSSIYLCSVEDVSSGNTIYFGEGSWLTVV.

The chain uses TRBV18 and TRBJ2-2; 8 nucleotides agree with TRBD2. This CDR3 has 16 residues. Germline V gene lookup returns CDR1 KGHSH and CDR2 LQKENI. After removal of 4 bases from V and 3 bases from J, the junction contained 7 bases not matched to a gene. CDR3 DNA: TGTGCCAGCTCACAAGGCCAAGCGGGGGACACCGGGGAGCTGTTTTTT. Translation: CASSQGQAGDTGELFF.

The chain uses TRBV10-3 and TRBJ2-1, with 8 positions matching TRBD2. J was trimmed by 12 bases and V by 6 bases; bases with no gene match: 7. Per the germline V gene, CDR1 is ENHRY and CDR2 is SYGVKD. The CDR3 consists of 12 residues. The CDR3 DNA sequence: TGTGCCATCAGCGACGCTAGCGGGTTGCAGTTCTTC. Translating gives CAISDASGLQFF.

The chain links TRBV5-6 to TRBJ2-3; 8 bases align to TRBD2. The CDR3 runs to 16 residues. CDR1 and CDR2 (germline): SGHDT, YYEEEE. With V trimmed by 6 bases and J by 3 bases, 12 bases remained unmatched. CDR3: CASIRMQRGPTDTQYF. DNA for the CDR3: TGTGCCAGCATTAGAATGCAGCGGGGGCCTACAGATACGCAGTATTTT.

The CDR3 bases are TGTGCCAGCAGTCCCACAGGGGATCAGCCCCAGCATTTT. Translation: CASSPTGDQPQHF. The chain joins TRBV2 to TRBJ1-5, with 7 bases identical to TRBD1. The germline CDR1 and CDR2 sequences are SNHLY and FYNNEI. This CDR3 has 13 residues. V lost 5 bases, J lost 5 bases, and 3 bases stayed unmatched.

The chain links TRBV14 to TRBJ1-1; no firm D call. V lost 5 bases to trimming and J lost 7 bases, with 14 bases between them. The CDR3 sequence is 13 residues long. The germline CDR1 and CDR2 sequences are SGHDN and FVKESK. The CDR3 protein is CASSFRVDGEAFF. Written as DNA, the CDR3 is TGTGCCAGCAGCTTTAGGGTTGATGGTGAAGCTTTCTTT.

The chain has TRBV5-1 and TRBJ1-1, with a weak D call TRBD1 (6 bases). The CDR3 sequence is 18 residues long. Germline assignment: CDR1 SGHRS and CDR2 YFSETQ. V dropped 0 bases and J dropped 1 base, with 19 bases sitting between them. The CDR3 DNA follows: TGCGCCAGCAGCTTGGCCCGCCAAACCAGGGGTTGGAACACTGAAGCTTTCTTT. Translating gives CASSLARQTRGWNTEAFF. Full variable domain (remainder filled in from reference TRBV5-1 and TRBJ1-1): KAGVTQTPRYLIKTRGQQVTLSCSPISGHRSVSWYQQTPGQGLQFLFEYFSETQRNKGNFPGRFSGRQFSNSRSEMNVSTLELGDSALYLCASSLARQTRGWNTEAFFGQGTRLTVV.

The rearrangement uses TRBV9 and TRBJ2-3, with a tentative D call TRBD1 (6 bases). Per germline, CDR1 SGDLS and CDR2 YYNGEE. V was trimmed by 3 bases and J by 1 base, leaving 15 bases between them. There are 16 residues in the CDR3. DNA for the CDR3: TGTGCCAGCAGCGCTCAGGGGAGTTTTGGCACAGATACGCAGTATTTT. Translation gives CASSAQGSFGTDTQYF. Combining the CDR3 with reference TRBV9 and TRBJ2-3 gives the whole variable domain DSGVTQTPKHLITATGQRVTLRCSPRSGDLSVYWYQQSLDQGLQFLIQYYNGEERAKGNILERFSAQQFPDLHSELNLSSLELGDSALYFCASSAQGSFGTDTQYFGPGTRLTVL.

The chain recombines TRBV5-4 with TRBJ2-1, with D unresolved. Germline values: CDR1 SGHNT, CDR2 YYREEE (reference sequence). V shed 0 bases and J shed 4 bases, with 11 bases lying between them. The CDR3 contains 15 residues. The chain's CDR3 is CASSLDPVGYNEQFF. CDR3 nucleotide sequence: TGTGCCAGCAGCTTGGATCCAGTCGGGTACAATGAGCAGTTCTTC.

The chain recombines TRBV2 with TRBJ2-5; the match to TRBD2 covers 8 bases. V lost 8 bases and J lost 4; bases outside the gene matches: 9. This CDR3 has 14 amino acids. CDR1 is SNHLY and CDR2 is FYNNEI in the germline V gene. Here the CDR3 DNA reads TGTGCCAGCCGGGGGGGGACTACAGGAGAGACCCAGTACTTC. It translates to CASRGGTTGETQYF.

This clone appeared a single time. This chain connects TRBV11-3 to TRBJ1-2; D is possibly TRBD1 (5 bases). The length of the CDR3 is 12 residues. The germline V gene has CDR1 SGHNT and CDR2 YENEEA. V dropped 2 bases and J dropped 6 bases, with 7 bases sitting between them. CDR3 protein: CASSLRGNGYTF. The CDR3 DNA follows: TGTGCCAGCAGCTTAAGGGGAAATGGCTACACCTTC.

V is TRBV9 and J is TRBJ2-1, with 7 positions matching TRBD1. The J segment lost 1 base and the V segment lost 0 bases, leaving 7 bases of the junction unmatched. Germline V CDR1 and CDR2: SGDLS, YYNGEE. CDR3 length: 17 amino acids. The DNA for the CDR3 is TGTGCCAGCAGCGTAGGGACAGGATCCTGGTCCTACAATGAGCAGTTCTTC. Translated, it gives CASSVGTGSWSYNEQFF.

The chain has TRBV7-6 and TRBJ2-3; TRBD1 agrees at 10 bases. V was pared by 5 bases and J by 9 bases, with 14 bases of the junction left unmatched. CDR3 size: 16 residues. Germline V gene data show CDR1 as SGHVS and CDR2 as FNYEAQ. The chain's CDR3 is CASSQGTGAPKGTQYF. DNA of the CDR3: TGTGCCAGCAGCCAAGGGACAGGGGCGCCGAAAGGGACGCAGTATTTT.

V gene TRBV6-1 combines with J gene TRBJ1-1, with D tentatively TRBD1 (6 bases). Germline lookup yields CDR1 MNHNS and CDR2 SASEGT. V shed 5 bases and J shed 0 bases, with 10 bases lying between them. The CDR3 has 14 amino acids. In DNA form, the CDR3 reads TGTGCCAGCAGTTGGGACAACCTGAACACTGAAGCTTTCTTT. This sequence encodes CASSWDNLNTEAFF.

This clone was seen a few times. The V call is TRBV6-5, the J call TRBJ2-3, with 9 bases lining up with TRBD2. Germline CDR1 is MNHEY and CDR2 is SVGAGI. V was clipped by 0 bases and J by 4 bases; unmatched bases: 2. The CDR3 extends over 15 amino acids. CDR3 DNA sequence: TGTGCCAGCAGTTACTCGGGACTAGCTGCAGATACGCAGTATTTT. It codes for CASSYSGLAADTQYF.

The chain employs TRBV30 and TRBJ2-2; 12 nucleotides line up with TRBD2. The CDR3 totals 15 residues. J gave up 4 bases and V 5 bases, and 5 bases lay outside the gene matches. The germline V gene has CDR1 GTSNPN and CDR2 SVGIG (reference sequence). CDR3 coding DNA: TGTGCCTGGGCCTCTAGCGGGGGGGCCACCGGGGAGCTGTTTTTT. Its translation: CAWASSGGATGELFF.

In DNA form, the CDR3 reads TGTGCCAGCAGCTTGGATCGCGACGGGCGAGGCTACACCTTC. It encodes CASSLDRDGRGYTF. The chain uses TRBV5-6 and TRBJ1-2; D not certain. CDR3 length equals 14 residues. Germline lookup yields CDR1 SGHDT and CDR2 YYEEEE. Trimming stripped 0 bases from V and 8 bases from J, with 14 bases between.

J is TRBJ2-7 and V is TRBV4-1, with no clear D. The CDR3 is 11 residues long. Trimming pared 2 bases from V and 7 bases from J, leaving 6 bases between. Germline-derived CDR1 and CDR2 are MGHRA and YSYEKL. The CDR3 coding sequence is TGCGCCAGCAGCCAATATGAGGAGCAGTACTTC. It specifies CASSQYEEQYF.

The chain is built from TRBV11-2 and TRBJ2-1; a possible D gene is TRBD2 (5 bases). From germline, CDR1 is SGHAT and CDR2 FQNNGV. This CDR3 has 12 residues. V was trimmed by 5 bases and J by 8 bases, leaving 10 bases between them. DNA of the CDR3: TGTGCCAGCAGCCCCACCGGGGATGAGCAGTTCTTC. It codes for CASSPTGDEQFF.

The genes are TRBV11-2 and TRBJ2-7; no clear D gene. Germline assignment: CDR1 SGHAT and CDR2 FQNNGV. The CDR3 contains 13 residues. Trimming took off 3 bases at V and 5 bases at J, with 11 bases between the two ends. The CDR3 region is CASSFPDPHEQYF. The CDR3 coding sequence is TGTGCCAGCAGCTTCCCGGACCCCCACGAGCAGTACTTC.

The V call is TRBV6-5, the J call TRBJ2-7; D perhaps matches TRBD2 (5 bases). Germline loops: CDR1 MNHEY, CDR2 SVGAGI. With 8 bases removed from V and 3 bases from J, the gap between germline ends came to 8 bases. This CDR3 is 11 amino acids long. CDR3 in DNA: TGTGCCAGCGCGGGTCGCTACGAGCAGTACTTC. It specifies CASAGRYEQYF.

V and J are TRBV27 and TRBJ2-1, with TRBD1 matching over 8 bases. This CDR3 spans 13 amino acids. Germline CDR1 MNHEY, CDR2 SMNVEV (reference sequence). J gave up 9 bases and V 0 bases, and 1 base lay outside the gene matches. This chain's CDR3 is CASSLSDRGEQFF. Written as DNA, the CDR3 is TGTGCCAGCAGTTTATCTGACAGGGGTGAGCAGTTCTTC.

CDR3 bases: TGTGCCAGCAGTTCATTGCCCGAGTTTGGCACCGGGGAGCTGTTTTTT. Protein product: CASSSLPEFGTGELFF. The chain links TRBV27 to TRBJ2-2; no clear D gene. The CDR3 is 16 amino acids. From germline, CDR1 is MNHEY and CDR2 SMNVEV (reference sequence). V was shortened by 4 bases and J by 4 bases, with 16 bases between the two germline ends.

This clone has only one observation. The genes are TRBV9 and TRBJ1-2, with TRBD1 as a possible D gene (5 bases). Germline CDR1 and CDR2: SGDLS and YYNGEE. This CDR3 is built from 15 residues. Between the trimmed V and J ends, which lost 3 bases and 2 bases, there was a span of 14 bases. The CDR3 nucleotides read TGTGCCAGCAGCGAAGGGGCATTAGGGAACTATGGCTACACCTTC. Residues: CASSEGALGNYGYTF.